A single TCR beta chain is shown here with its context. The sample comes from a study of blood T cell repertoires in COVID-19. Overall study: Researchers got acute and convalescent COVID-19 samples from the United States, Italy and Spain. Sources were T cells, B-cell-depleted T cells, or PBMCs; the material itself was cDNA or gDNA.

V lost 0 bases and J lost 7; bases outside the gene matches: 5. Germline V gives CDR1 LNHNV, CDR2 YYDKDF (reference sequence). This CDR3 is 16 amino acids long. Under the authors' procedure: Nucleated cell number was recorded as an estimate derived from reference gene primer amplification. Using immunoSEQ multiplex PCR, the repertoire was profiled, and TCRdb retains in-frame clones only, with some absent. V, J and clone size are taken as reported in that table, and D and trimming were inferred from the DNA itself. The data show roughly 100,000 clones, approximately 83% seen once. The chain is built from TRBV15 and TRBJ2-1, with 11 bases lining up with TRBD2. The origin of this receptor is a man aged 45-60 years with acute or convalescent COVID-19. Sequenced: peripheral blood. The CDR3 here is CATSREGSGGANEQFF. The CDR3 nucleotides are TGTGCCACCAGCAGAGAGGGTAGCGGGGGGGCGAATGAGCAGTTCTTC.